The sequence of this TCR beta chain was determined in a study of blood T cell repertoires in COVID-19. Study information: Samples of COVID-19 (acute and convalescent) were obtained from the United States, Italy and Spain.

Between the trimmed V and J ends, which lost 1 base and 6 bases, there was a span of 17 bases. Germline CDR1 MGHRA, CDR2 YSYEKL. CDR3 length: 16 amino acids. Data came from immunoSEQ multiplex PCR; TCRdb stores just in-frame clones and leaves some out. The repertoire holds around 240,000 clones, with 70% to 85% as singletons. V is TRBV4-1 and J is TRBJ2-3, with a possible D match to TRBD2 (6 bases). This TCR came from a woman of 80 years or more with acute or convalescent COVID-19. Input material: peripheral blood. The chain's CDR3 is CASSQAGTPGVDTQYF. Written as DNA, the CDR3 is TGCGCCAGCAGCCAAGCCGGGACTCCCGGTGTGGATACGCAGTATTTT.